These 32 T cell receptor beta chains came from one sample sequenced in a study of molecular identifiers for immune sequencing clone quantification. One entry per CDR3 protein results from TCRdb running MiXCR on the PCR reads. In the table there are 60,000 to 65,000 distinct CDR3 sequences, over 15% of which are singletons. Sequenced sample: naive CD8+ T cells from blood, with Jurkat cell RNA spiked in. Subset denoted: FACS-sorted CD8+CD4-CCR7+CD45RA+ naive T cells. These receptors were taken from a human donor in good health. Some libraries in this study had Jurkat cell RNA spiked in.

This clonotype occurred many times. This rearrangement joins TRBV12-3 or TRBV12-4 to TRBJ1-1; D unresolved. Trimming took off 4 bases at V and 2 bases at J, with 14 bases between the two ends. This CDR3 has 15 residues. The CDR3 reads CASSSTQGPNTEAFF. The CDR3 nucleotides read TGTGCCAGCAGTTCGACCCAAGGGCCCAACACTGAAGCTTTCTTT.

The table lists this clonotype with many counts. This chain's CDR3 is CASSIEPSGTITDTQYF. In nucleotides, the CDR3 is TGTGCCAGTAGTATAGAGCCTAGCGGGACGATCACAGATACGCAGTATTTT. The chain is built from TRBV19 and TRBJ2-3; 9 bases match TRBD2. J lost 2 bases, V lost 0 bases, and 6 bases had no gene match. Germline loops: CDR1 LNHDA, CDR2 SQIVND (reference sequence). The CDR3 runs to 17 residues.

This clonotype was observed many times. Possible read error: a much larger clone is one base away. J is TRBJ2-3 and V is TRBV29-1, with 10 bases fitting TRBD2. V shed 3 bases, J shed 4 bases, and the junction held 7 bases outside the gene matches. The germline V gene has CDR1 SQVTM and CDR2 ANQGSEA. This CDR3 comprises 15 residues. For the CDR3, the DNA is TGCAGCGTTGACCTGGGGACTAGCGCCGCAGATACGCAGTATTTT. Amino acids: CSVDLGTSAADTQYF.

In the case of this clonotype: A much larger clone lies one base from this, so it may be a read error. The rearrangement uses TRBV6-1 and TRBJ2-7, with TRBD1 matching over 7 bases. The CDR3 is 13 residues long. Germline V gives CDR1 MNHNS, CDR2 SASEGT. In DNA, the CDR3 is TGTGCCGGCAGGGGGTCGGGCGGATACGAGCAGTACTTC. Protein sequence: CAGRGSGGYEQYF.

This clonotype was counted many times. V is TRBV28 and J is TRBJ2-7; 10 bases agree with TRBD2. V was clipped by 5 bases and J by 2 bases; unmatched bases: 9. The germline gives CDR1 MDHEN, CDR2 SYDVKM. The CDR3 consists of 16 residues. The CDR3 reads CASSPWTSGTPYEQYF. Written as DNA, the CDR3 is TGTGCCAGCAGTCCCTGGACTAGCGGAACCCCCTACGAGCAGTACTTC.

This clonotype was counted ten times or more. The CDR3 sequence: CASSEQGVLLHF. CDR3 DNA sequence: TGCGCCAGCAGCGAACAGGGGGTTCTCCTCCACTTT. The chain has TRBV4-1 and TRBJ1-6; 8 bases agree with TRBD1. In germline, CDR1 is MGHRA, CDR2 YSYEKL. After removal of 5 bases from V and 15 bases from J, the junction contained 6 bases not matched to a gene. The CDR3 runs 12 residues.

This clonotype has a handful of counts. A far larger clone is one nucleotide away, so this likely arose from a read error. V and J are TRBV13 and TRBJ2-7; D is possibly TRBD2 (6 bases). Germline CDR1 PRHDT, CDR2 FYEKMQ (reference sequence). CDR3 length: 13 amino acids. CDR3 nucleotide sequence: TGTGCCAGCGGCTTGGGGAGGTCCTACGAGCAGTACTTC. As protein: CASGLGRSYEQYF.

This clonotype was seen repeatedly, ten times or more. One end of the junction varies from germline; a read error may be responsible. The chain links TRBV7-9 to TRBJ1-3, with 11 bases fitting TRBD1. Germline V gene data show CDR1 as SEHNR and CDR2 as FQNEAQ (reference sequence). The CDR3 has 16 residues. The CDR3 DNA sequence: TGTGCCAGCAGCTCCTGGACAGGGGGCCTTGGAAGCACCATATATTTT. It specifies CASSSWTGGLGSTIYF. Full variable domain (outside the CDR3, taken from reference TRBV7-9 and TRBJ1-3): DTGVSQNPRHKITKRGQNVTFRCDPISEHNRLYWYRQTLGQGPEFLTYFQNEAQLEKSRLLSDRFSAERPKGSFSTLEIQRTEQGDSAMYLCASSSWTGGLGSTIYFGEGSWLTVV.

In this sample, this clonotype turned up many times. The genes are TRBV6-1 and TRBJ2-4, with D possibly matching TRBD2 (6 bases). This CDR3 is built from 16 residues. The germline CDR1 and CDR2 sequences are MNHNS and SASEGT. V was cut by 6 bases and J by 6 bases, with 21 bases left in between. CDR3 in DNA: TGTGCCAGCAGCCCGACTAGGGCTGAGTTCGGAAACATTCAGTACTTC. As protein: CASSPTRAEFGNIQYF.

This clonotype was counted many times. The V and J genes are TRBV4-1 and TRBJ2-2, with 9 nucleotides matching TRBD2. Trimming cost V 4 bases and J 0 bases; bases outside gene matches: 15. The germline V gene encodes CDR1 MGHRA and CDR2 YSYEKL. This CDR3 has 20 residues. The CDR3 region has the DNA TGCGCCAGCAGCCCTAGGGAGAGGCTAGCGGGACCAACGAACACCGGGGAGCTGTTTTTT. Residues: CASSPRERLAGPTNTGELFF.

At least ten counts were recorded for this clonotype. The chain couples TRBV7-9 to TRBJ2-7, with D unresolved. Per the germline V gene, CDR1 is SEHNR and CDR2 is FQNEAQ (reference sequence). The CDR3 runs 16 residues. The germline V and J ends were trimmed by 5 bases and 0 bases, with 17 bases remaining between them. Here the CDR3 reads CASSPEKSPSSYEQYF. The CDR3 DNA follows: TGTGCCAGCAGCCCGGAAAAAAGCCCCAGCTCCTACGAGCAGTACTTC.

Regarding this clonotype: This could be a read error, since a much larger clone is one nucleotide away. The V and J genes are TRBV19 and TRBJ1-3; no clear D gene. This CDR3 region has 15 residues. Germline lookup yields CDR1 LNHDA and CDR2 SQIVND (reference sequence). The CDR3, as DNA: TGTGCCAGCACGATGGGAGTTCCCTCTGGAGACACCATATATTTT. Its translation: CASTMGVPSGDTIYF.

The chain has TRBV27 and TRBJ2-7; TRBD1 might be the D (5 bases). The ends were cut back, 4 bases at V and 5 bases at J, with 15 bases in the middle. The germline CDR1 and CDR2 sequences are MNHEY and SMNVEV (reference sequence). This CDR3 spans 14 amino acids. The CDR3 protein is CASSSSGYSDEQYF. CDR3 DNA sequence: TGTGCCAGCAGTTCCTCAGGGTATTCTGACGAGCAGTACTTC.

This clonotype has a count of ten or more. The chain employs TRBV6-2 or TRBV6-3 and TRBJ2-1; 8 positions match TRBD2. V shed 7 bases, J shed 7 bases, and the junction held 6 bases outside the gene matches. This CDR3 contains 13 residues. CDR1 is MNHEY, CDR2 SVGEGT, per germline. CDR3 sequence (DNA): TGTGCCAGCACCCGGGGGGGGTGGAATGAGCAGTTCTTC. Translating it yields CASTRGGWNEQFF.

A word on this clonotype: Given a much more abundant clone one base away, this may be a read error. This CDR3 fails to terminate in the conserved phenylalanine or tryptophan, so it likely reflects a read error. The V call is TRBV25-1, the J call TRBJ1-5; 7 bases line up with TRBD1. This CDR3 is 12 amino acids long. Germline V gene lookup returns CDR1 MGHDK and CDR2 SYGVNS. The V and J ends lost 11 bases and 3 bases, in that order; junction bases with no gene match: 4. The CDR3 here is CAQGGDNQPQHS. The CDR3 DNA sequence: TGTGCCCAGGGGGGGGACAATCAGCCCCAGCATTCT.

This clonotype occurred many times. J is TRBJ2-5 and V is TRBV10-3; no reliable D call. Trimming left V 3 bases short and J 5 bases short, with 13 bases between. The CDR3 has 14 amino acids. Germline V gene lookup returns CDR1 ENHRY and CDR2 SYGVKD. Here the CDR3 reads CAISDPGMEETQYF. The CDR3 DNA sequence: TGTGCCATCAGTGATCCCGGAATGGAGGAGACCCAGTACTTC.

This clonotype was detected a few times. A much larger clone differs by one base, so this may be a read error. The V call is TRBV7-3, the J call TRBJ2-3; 8 bases map to TRBD2. Germline values: CDR1 SGHTA, CDR2 FQGTGA. CDR3 length equals 16 residues. The DNA of the CDR3 is TGTGCCAGCAGCTTAGCGGGAGGCCTCCTAGGAGATACGCGGTATTTT. It encodes CASSLAGGLLGDTRYF. The full variable domain, completed using reference TRBV7-3 and TRBJ2-3, is GAGVSQTPSNKVTEKGKYVELRCDPISGHTALYWYRQSLGQGPEFLIYFQGTGAADDSGLPNDRFFAVRPEGSVSTLKIQRTERGDSAVYLCASSLAGGLLGDTRYFGPGTRLTVL.

For this clonotype: At one end the junction does not follow the germline gene, possibly because of a read error. The chain recombines TRBV20-1 with TRBJ2-2; 7 bases are a match to TRBD1. CDR1 DFQATT and CDR2 SNEGSKA come from the germline V gene (reference sequence). The CDR3 runs 16 residues. The CDR3: CSASGAQGVSTGELFF. In DNA, the CDR3 is TGCAGTGCTAGCGGTGCCCAGGGGGTGTCCACCGGGGAGCTGTTCTTT.

A word on this clonotype: It is likely a read error, because the conserved phenylalanine at the end of the CDR3 is missing. The chain uses TRBV3-1 and TRBJ2-3; 7 bases align to TRBD2. The CDR3 runs 14 residues. The germline V gene encodes CDR1 LGHDT and CDR2 YNNKEL (reference sequence). J gave up 8 bases and V 4 bases, and 9 bases lay outside the gene matches. The CDR3 bases are TGTGCCAGCAGCCCCCGCGGGAGTAAGGGTACGCAGTATCTT. It codes for CASSPRGSKGTQYL.

This clonotype was seen ten or more times. V usage is TRBV7-9 and J usage is TRBJ2-7, with 10 bases fitting TRBD2. From germline, CDR1 is SEHNR and CDR2 FQNEAQ (reference sequence). V shed 6 bases, J shed 6 bases, and the junction held 11 bases outside the gene matches. The CDR3 is made up of 15 amino acids. The CDR3 DNA sequence: TGTGCCAGCAGTCAGAGCGGGAGGGCCGTGAGCGAGCAGTACTTC. It translates to CASSQSGRAVSEQYF. Full variable domain (remainder filled in from reference TRBV7-9 and TRBJ2-7): DTGVSQNPRHKITKRGQNVTFRCDPISEHNRLYWYRQTLGQGPEFLTYFQNEAQLEKSRLLSDRFSAERPKGSFSTLEIQRTEQGDSAMYLCASSQSGRAVSEQYFGPGTRLTVT.

In its sample, this clonotype was seen many times. This chain uses TRBV19 with TRBJ2-7, with a tentative D call TRBD2 (6 bases). CDR1 and CDR2 (germline): LNHDA, SQIVND (reference sequence). The CDR3 length is 14 residues. Trimming left V 5 bases short and J 1 base short, with 12 bases between. CDR3 DNA: TGTGCCAGTAGTTTTGGGACTGGATCCTACGAGCAGTACTTC. This sequence encodes CASSFGTGSYEQYF.

Points on this clonotype: The conserved phenylalanine or tryptophan normally closing the CDR3 is absent here, so this likely arose from a read error. Because the CDR3's place on the DNA is in doubt, the DNA is left out and the CDR3 is given as listed by TCRdb. This chain uses TRBV21-1 with TRBJ1-5. TRBV21-1 is a documented pseudogene. The CDR3 is 14 residues long, ends included. CDR3 region: CASLRNPSNQPQHS.

This clonotype was found many times. The genes are TRBV7-3 and TRBJ2-2; no clear D. Germline assignment: CDR1 SGHTA and CDR2 FQGTGA. CDR3 length: 13 residues. Trimming shortened V by 1 base and J by 4 bases, and 4 bases separated the two germline ends. The CDR3 is CASSLIGTGELFF. CDR3 DNA: TGTGCCAGCAGCTTAATAGGCACCGGGGAGCTGTTTTTT.

This clonotype was found many times. V and J are TRBV6-5 and TRBJ1-1; a possible D gene is TRBD1 (6 bases). V shed 3 bases and J shed 3 bases, with 20 bases lying between them. CDR1 is MNHEY and CDR2 is SVGAGI in the germline V gene. The CDR3 totals 17 residues. CDR3 residues: CASSYVSQGVLYTEAFF. Here the CDR3 DNA reads TGTGCCAGCAGTTATGTTTCACAGGGAGTTTTGTACACTGAAGCTTTCTTT.

About this clonotype: This may stem from a read error, because a much larger clone lies one nucleotide away. The chain recombines TRBV7-6 with TRBJ2-5; tentative D call: TRBD2 (5 bases). The germline V and J ends were trimmed by 5 bases and 2 bases, with 15 bases remaining between them. CDR1 SGHVS and CDR2 FNYEAQ come from the germline V gene. This CDR3 has 15 residues. The CDR3 DNA reads as TGTGCCAGCAGCCAGCGCCTTCGGGATCAAGAGACCCAGTACTTC. This gives the protein CASSQRLRDQETQYF.

To note about this clonotype: This may be a read error, as it is one base from a much larger clone. The gene calls are TRBV7-9 and TRBJ2-5, with D possibly matching TRBD1 (5 bases). Germline values: CDR1 SEHNR, CDR2 FQNEAQ (reference sequence). The CDR3 has 16 residues. This chain's CDR3 is CVSSEPARGLGETQYF. CDR3 DNA: TGTGTCAGCAGCGAACCCGCTAGGGGCCTGGGGGAGACCCAGTACTTC.

This clonotype was counted at least ten times. The CDR3 DNA reads as TGTGCCAGTAGTATCCTAGCGACGAACACCGGGGAGCTGTTTTTT. This codes for CASSILATNTGELFF. This chain joins TRBV19 and TRBJ2-2; a weak D match, TRBD2 (6 bases). This CDR3 has 15 residues. V gave up 3 bases and J gave up 0 bases, with 8 bases separating them. The germline V gene encodes CDR1 LNHDA and CDR2 SQIVND (reference sequence). Full variable domain (outside the CDR3, taken from reference TRBV19 and TRBJ2-2): DGGITQSPKYLFRKEGQNVTLSCEQNLNHDAMYWYRQDPGQGLRLIYYSQIVNDFQKGDIAEGYSVSREKKESFPLTVTSAQKNPTAFYLCASSILATNTGELFFGEGSRLTVL.

A word on this clonotype: A single base separates this from a much larger clone, so it may be a read error. The rearrangement links TRBV5-5 to TRBJ2-7; no clear D gene. The CDR3 loop spans 15 amino acids. Germline V gene lookup returns CDR1 SGHKS and CDR2 YYEKEE (reference sequence). This CDR3 is CASSFGGREVYVQYF. CDR3 nucleotides: TGTGCCAGCAGCTTTGGCGGCCGAGAGGTCTACGTGCAGTACTTC. The complete variable domain, with remaining parts taken from reference TRBV5-5 and TRBJ2-7, reads DAGVTQSPTHLIKTRGQQVTLRCSPISGHKSVSWYQQVLGQGPQFIFQYYEKEERGRGNFPDRFSARQFPNYSSELNVNALLLGDSALYLCASSFGGREVYVQYFGPGTRLTVT.

Concerning this clonotype: A much larger clone differs by one base, so this may be a read error. This rearrangement joins TRBV30 to TRBJ2-7; 9 bases are shared with TRBD2. This CDR3 comprises 14 residues. Germline V lookup: CDR1 GTSNPN, CDR2 SVGIG (reference sequence). The ends lost 2 bases at V and 5 bases at J; junction bases unmatched: 7. The CDR3 nucleotides read TGTGCCTGGAGTTGGTCTAGCGGGGCCCACGAGCAGTACTTC. It codes for CAWSWSSGAHEQYF.

Many counts were recorded for this clonotype. The chain recombines TRBV24-1 with TRBJ2-3; no clear D. CDR1 and CDR2 (germline): KGHDR, SFDVKD. Between the trimmed V and J ends, which lost 0 bases and 2 bases, there was a span of 17 bases. CDR3 length: 18 residues. The CDR3 bases are TGTGCCACCAGTGATTTGGCGGTTTCTACCAGCGACACAGATACGCAGTATTTT. Translating it yields CATSDLAVSTSDTDTQYF.

This clonotype turned up a few times. The rearrangement joins TRBV7-6 to TRBJ2-1; 8 bases agree with TRBD2. Trimming cost V 1 base and J 2 bases; bases outside gene matches: 7. This CDR3 has 17 amino acids. Per germline, CDR1 SGHVS and CDR2 FNYEAQ. The CDR3 spells CASSLEHRAGAYNEQFF. The CDR3 DNA reads TGTGCCAGCAGCTTAGAACATCGAGCGGGAGCCTACAATGAGCAGTTCTTC.

This clonotype was counted at least ten times. J is TRBJ2-3 and V is TRBV3-1, with 10 bases fitting TRBD2. Germline lookup yields CDR1 LGHDT and CDR2 YNNKEL (reference sequence). Trimming took 0 bases from V and 3 from J; bases not matched to a gene: 12. The CDR3 loop spans 19 amino acids. CDR3 sequence: CASSQEAGAGGPRTDTQYF. CDR3 sequence (DNA): TGTGCCAGCAGCCAAGAGGCGGGAGCGGGAGGGCCGCGGACAGATACGCAGTATTTT.